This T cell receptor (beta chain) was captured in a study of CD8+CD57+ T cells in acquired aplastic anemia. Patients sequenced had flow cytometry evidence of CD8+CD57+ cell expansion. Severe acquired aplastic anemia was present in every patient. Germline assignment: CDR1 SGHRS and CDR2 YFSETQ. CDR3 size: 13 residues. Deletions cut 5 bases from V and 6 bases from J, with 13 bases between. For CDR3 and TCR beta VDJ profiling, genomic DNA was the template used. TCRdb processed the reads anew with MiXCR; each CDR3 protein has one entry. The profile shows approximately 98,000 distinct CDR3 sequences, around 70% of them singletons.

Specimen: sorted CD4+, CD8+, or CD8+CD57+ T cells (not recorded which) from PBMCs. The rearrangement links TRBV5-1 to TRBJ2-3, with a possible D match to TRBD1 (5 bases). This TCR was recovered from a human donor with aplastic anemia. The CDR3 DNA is TGCGCCAGCAGATATCAGGGTTTTGATACGCAGTATTTT. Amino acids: CASRYQGFDTQYF.